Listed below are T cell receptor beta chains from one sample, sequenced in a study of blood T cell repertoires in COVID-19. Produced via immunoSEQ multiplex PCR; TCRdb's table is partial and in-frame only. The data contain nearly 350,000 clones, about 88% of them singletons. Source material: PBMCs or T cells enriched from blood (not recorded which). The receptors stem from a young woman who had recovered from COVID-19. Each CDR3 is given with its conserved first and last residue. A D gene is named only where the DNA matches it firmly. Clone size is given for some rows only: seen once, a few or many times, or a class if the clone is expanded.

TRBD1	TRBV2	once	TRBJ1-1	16	CASSSISTGADTEAFF	TGTGCCAGCAGTTCCATATCTACAGGGGCGGACACTGAAGCTTTCTTT
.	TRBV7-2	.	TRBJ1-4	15	CASSPTGKVGEKLFF	TGTGCCAGCAGCCCCACCGGGAAGGTCGGTGAAAAACTGTTTTTT
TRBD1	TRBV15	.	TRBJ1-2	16	CATSNGQEGLYYGYTF	TGTGCCACCAGCAACGGACAGGAAGGACTTTACTATGGCTACACCTTC
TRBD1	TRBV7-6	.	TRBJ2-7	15	CASSLGGQVVYEQYF	TGTGCCAGCAGCTTAGGCGGACAGGTTGTCTACGAGCAGTACTTC
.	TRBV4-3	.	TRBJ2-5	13	CASSQDTGETQYF	TGCGCCAGCAGCCAAGATACGGGAGAGACCCAGTACTTC
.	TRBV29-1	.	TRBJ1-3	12	CSVGTDGNTIYF	TGCAGCGTTGGGACAGATGGAAACACCATATATTTT
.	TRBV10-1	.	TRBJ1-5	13	CASKGDGNQPQHF	TGCGCCAGCAAGGGGGATGGCAATCAGCCCCAGCATTTT
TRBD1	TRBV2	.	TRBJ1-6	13	CASRGTGASPLHF	TGTGCCAGCAGAGGGACAGGGGCTTCACCCCTCCACTTT
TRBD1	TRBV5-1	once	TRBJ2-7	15	CASSFRQGSSYEQYF	TGCGCCAGCAGCTTCCGACAGGGAAGCTCCTACGAGCAGTACTTC
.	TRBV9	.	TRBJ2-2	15	CASSTGSGIAGELFF	TGTGCCAGCAGCACCGGGTCGGGTATTGCCGGGGAGCTGTTTTTT
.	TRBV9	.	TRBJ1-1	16	CASSVVPQGRDTEAFF	TGTGCCAGCAGCGTAGTCCCACAGGGCCGGGACACTGAAGCTTTCTTT
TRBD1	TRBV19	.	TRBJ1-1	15	CASSMTGGRNTEAFF	TGTGCCAGTAGTATGACAGGGGGCCGGAACACTGAAGCTTTCTTT
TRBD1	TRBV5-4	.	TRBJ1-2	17	CASSQQRTGYPLYGYTF	TGTGCCAGCAGCCAACAACGGACAGGGTATCCCCTCTATGGCTACACCTTC
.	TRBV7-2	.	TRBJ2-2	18	CASSFSRGFGLGTGELFF	TGTGCCAGCAGCTTTTCTAGGGGCTTTGGGCTTGGGACCGGGGAGCTGTTTTTT
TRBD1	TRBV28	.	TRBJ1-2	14	CATKVQGANYGYTF	TGTGCCACCAAAGTACAGGGGGCTAACTATGGCTACACCTTC
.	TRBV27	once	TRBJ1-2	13	CASSHGTTYGYTF	TGTGCCAGCAGTCACGGGACTACGTATGGCTACACCTTC
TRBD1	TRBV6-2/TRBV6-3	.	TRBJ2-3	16	CASSFQYKGAGDTQYF	TGTGCCAGCAGTTTCCAGTACAAGGGGGCGGGAGATACGCAGTATTTT
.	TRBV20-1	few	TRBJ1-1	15	CSASVPWQGNTEAFF	TGCAGTGCTAGTGTTCCGTGGCAGGGGAACACTGAAGCTTTCTTT
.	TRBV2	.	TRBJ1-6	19	CASSEVSGQGSSYNSPLHF	TGTGCCAGCAGTGAAGTCTCAGGGCAGGGGAGCTCCTATAATTCACCCCTCCACTTT
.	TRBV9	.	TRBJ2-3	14	CASSVEGRLDTQYF	TGTGCCAGCAGCGTCGAGGGCCGTTTAGATACGCAGTATTTT
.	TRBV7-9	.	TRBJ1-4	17	CASSLGSLAGENEKLFF	TGTGCCAGCAGCTTAGGGTCTCTGGCAGGGGAAAATGAAAAACTGTTTTTT
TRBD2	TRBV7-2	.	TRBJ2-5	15	CASSLGSGGAQTQYF	TGTGCCAGCAGCTTAGGTAGCGGGGGGGCACAGACCCAGTACTTC
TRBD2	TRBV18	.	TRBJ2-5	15	CASSPREGKQETQYF	TGTGCCAGCTCCCCCCGGGAGGGTAAGCAAGAGACCCAGTACTTC
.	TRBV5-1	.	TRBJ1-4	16	CASSLSVGGTNEKLFF	TGCGCCAGCAGCTTGTCGGTGGGGGGAACTAATGAAAAACTGTTTTTT
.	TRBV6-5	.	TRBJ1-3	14	CASRFPRDIDTIYF	TGTGCCAGCAGGTTCCCGAGGGACATAGACACCATATATTTT